A selection of T cell receptor beta chains follows, all from one sample in a study of blood T cell repertoires in COVID-19. Produced via immunoSEQ multiplex PCR; TCRdb's table is partial and in-frame only. The data show about 25,000 clones, roughly 87% seen once. Sample: peripheral blood. The source is a man between 65 and 85 years old with acute or convalescent COVID-19. Both conserved end residues are part of each CDR3. The D gene is left open where the match is weak. Part of the rows lack a size; the others show once, few, many or a class for expanded clones.

TRBJ1-5 NA TRBV7-2 NA CASSLGGGNQPQHF TGTGCCAGCAGCTTAGGGGGGGGCAATCAGCCCCAGCATTTT
TRBJ2-7 once TRBV5-5 TRBD1 CASSLAAGGYEQYF TGTGCCAGCAGCTTGGCCGCAGGGGGCTACGAGCAGTACTTC
TRBJ2-1 NA TRBV5-4 TRBD1 CASITPGQGYNEQFF TGTGCCAGCATAACCCCGGGACAGGGCTACAATGAGCAGTTCTTC
TRBJ1-5 once TRBV28 NA CASNTWGELRARSQPQHF TGTGCCAGCAATACGTGGGGGGAACTCAGGGCGAGAAGTCAGCCCCAGCATTTT
TRBJ2-7 NA TRBV6-5 TRBD2 CASSKLGLADYEQYF TGTGCCAGCAGCAAACTGGGACTAGCAGACTACGAGCAGTACTTC
TRBJ1-5 once TRBV15 NA CATSREEIGYHGINQPQHF TGTGCCACCAGCAGGGAGGAAATCGGGTATCACGGAATCAATCAGCCCCAGCATTTT
TRBJ1-2 NA TRBV19 TRBD1 CASSARTGELYGYTF TGTGCCAGTAGTGCACGTACAGGGGAACTCTATGGCTACACCTTC
TRBJ1-4 NA TRBV28 NA CASRQAGSTNEKLFF TGTGCCAGCAGGCAAGCAGGGTCAACTAATGAAAAACTGTTTTTT
TRBJ2-3 NA TRBV27 NA CASSADGRITDTQYF TGTGCCAGCAGTGCTGACGGGAGAATCACAGATACGCAGTATTTT
TRBJ2-3 NA TRBV7-9 TRBD1 CASMPWDRGKTDTQYF TGTGCCAGCATGCCTTGGGACAGGGGAAAAACAGATACGCAGTATTTT